A selection of T cell receptor beta chains follows, all from one sample in a study of long-term antiretroviral therapy in people with HIV. Generated by immunoSEQ multiplex PCR, the TCRdb table keeps only in-frame clones and is missing some. This table holds around 30,000 clones, approximately 90% found once. Source: unsorted PBMCs, taken 1.1 years after starting antiretroviral therapy. These receptors were taken from a man aged 18 to 30 with HIV. The CDR3 runs from the conserved cysteine through the conserved F or W. D genes are given only for firm matches. Only part of the rows carry a size: once, few, many, or a class if the clone is expanded.

J | V | size | D | DNA | CDR3
TRBJ2-7 | TRBV15 | NA | NA | TGTGCCACCGGCAATACGGGGTACGAGCAGTACTTC | CATGNTGYEQYF
TRBJ1-6 | TRBV6-6 | NA | NA | TGTGCCAGCAGTTCCCTTGGATCCCTCCACTTT | CASSSLGSLHF
TRBJ2-7 | TRBV4-1 | NA | NA | TGCGCCAGCAGCCAAGTTACCGGGTCCCGCTACGAGCAGTACTTC | CASSQVTGSRYEQYF
TRBJ2-3 | TRBV9 | once | TRBD1 | TGTGCCAGCAGCCCCTGGGACAGCGATACGCAGTATTTT | CASSPWDSDTQYF
TRBJ2-6 | TRBV2 | once | NA | TGTGCCATCCGAAGGGGATCTGGGGCCAACGTCCTGACTTTC | CAIRRGSGANVLTF
TRBJ1-1 | TRBV18 | NA | NA | TGTGCCAGCTCACCATACGGGGGGAACACTGAAGCTTTCTTT | CASSPYGGNTEAFF
TRBJ2-1 | TRBV7-6 | NA | TRBD1 | TGTGCCAGCAGCACCGGGACAGGGTACAATGAGCAGTTCTTC | CASSTGTGYNEQFF
TRBJ1-1 | TRBV4-1 | NA | TRBD1 | TGCGCCAGCAGCCAGGGACAGGTGAACACTGAAGCTTTCTTT | CASSQGQVNTEAFF
TRBJ1-1 | TRBV5-1 | NA | NA | TGCGCCAGCAGCCAGCAAAACCCGAACACTGAAGCTTTCTTT | CASSQQNPNTEAFF
TRBJ2-3 | TRBV30 | NA | TRBD2 | TGTGCCTGGAGTGTACCCATGGAGCGGGGGAGTTTAACAGATACGCAGTATTTT | CAWSVPMERGSLTDTQYF
TRBJ2-7 | TRBV4-1 | NA | NA | TGCGCCAGCAGCCAGGGAATGGGACGGATCTACGAGCAGTACTTC | CASSQGMGRIYEQYF
TRBJ2-7 | TRBV19 | NA | TRBD2 | TGTGCCAGTAGTATCGCTAGCGGCGACGAGCAGTACTTC | CASSIASGDEQYF
TRBJ2-5 | TRBV19 | few | TRBD2 | TGTGCCAGCGCGGGGGTCGCTCAAGAGACCCAGTACTTC | CASAGVAQETQYF
TRBJ2-3 | TRBV2 | NA | TRBD2 | TGTGCCAGCAGCTTTAGCGGGAGGGCCCCCACAGATACGCAGTATTTT | CASSFSGRAPTDTQYF
TRBJ1-1 | TRBV4-1 | NA | TRBD1 | TGCGCCAGCAGCCTAGGGGGCCACGGGGACACTGAAGCTTTCTTT | CASSLGGHGDTEAFF
TRBJ2-7 | TRBV27 | NA | NA | TGTGCCAGCAGTCCCGTAGCATGGGAACTTTTAGACGAGCAGTACTTC | CASSPVAWELLDEQYF